Here is one T cell receptor beta chain with its context. The sample is drawn from a study of T cells in Graves' hyperthyroidism and ophthalmopathy. RNA transcripts gave rise to amplified TCR beta CDR3 regions. The TCR CDR3 first-round RT-PCR relied on the HTBI primer set. One entry per CDR3 protein, called by TCRdb with MiXCR from the multiplex PCR reads. The table lists approximately 870,000 distinct CDR3 sequences, over 35% of them singletons. The sequence came from a man aged 18 to 35 with Graves' hyperthyroidism. Input material: blood.

The CDR3 bases are TGTGCCAGCAAGCAGGACAGGAACACAGATACGCAGTATTTT. Amino acids: CASKQDRNTDTQYF. V and J are TRBV2 and TRBJ2-3, with TRBD1 matching over 7 bases. J lost 2 bases, V lost 7 bases, and 6 bases had no gene match. CDR3 size: 14 residues. Germline loops: CDR1 SNHLY, CDR2 FYNNEI. The variable domain in full, completed from reference TRBV2 and TRBJ2-3, reads EPEVTQTPSHQVTQMGQEVILRCVPISNHLYFYWYRQILGQKVEFLVSFYNNEISEKSEIFDDQFSVERPDGSNFTLKIRSTKLEDSAMYFCASKQDRNTDTQYFGPGTRLTVL.